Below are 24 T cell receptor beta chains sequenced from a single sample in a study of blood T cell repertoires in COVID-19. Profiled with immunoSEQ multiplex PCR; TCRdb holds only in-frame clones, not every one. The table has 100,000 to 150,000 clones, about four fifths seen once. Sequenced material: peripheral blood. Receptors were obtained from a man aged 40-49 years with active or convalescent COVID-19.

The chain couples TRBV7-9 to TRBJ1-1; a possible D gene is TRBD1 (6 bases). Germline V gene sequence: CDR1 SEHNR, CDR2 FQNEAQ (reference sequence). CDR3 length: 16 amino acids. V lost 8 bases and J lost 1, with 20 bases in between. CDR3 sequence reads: CASQAQGGLENTEAFF. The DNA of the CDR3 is TGTGCCAGCCAGGCTCAAGGGGGTCTGGAGAACACTGAAGCTTTCTTT.

The CDR3 is CASRPSKGNANTEAFF. CDR3 bases: TGTGCCAGCAGGCCCTCTAAGGGGAACGCGAACACTGAAGCTTTCTTT. The J gene is TRBJ1-1, the V gene TRBV9, with TRBD1 as a possible D gene (5 bases). CDR1 and CDR2 from the germline V gene are SGDLS and YYNGEE. The CDR3 has 16 amino acids. V dropped 5 bases and J dropped 1 base, with 18 bases sitting between them.

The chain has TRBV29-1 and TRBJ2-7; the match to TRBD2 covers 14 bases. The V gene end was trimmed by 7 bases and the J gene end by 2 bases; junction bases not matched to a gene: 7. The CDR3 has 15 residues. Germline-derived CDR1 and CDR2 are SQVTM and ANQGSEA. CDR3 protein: CSARTSGGPAYEQYF. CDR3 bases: TGCAGCGCACGGACTAGCGGGGGGCCCGCCTACGAGCAGTACTTC.

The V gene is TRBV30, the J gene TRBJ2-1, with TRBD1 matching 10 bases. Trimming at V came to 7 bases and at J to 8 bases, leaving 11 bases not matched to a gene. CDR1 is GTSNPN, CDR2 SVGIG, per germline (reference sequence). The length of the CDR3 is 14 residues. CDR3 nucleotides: TGTGCCTCAGAGGACAGGGGGAGGGTGGATGAGCAGTTCTTC. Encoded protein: CASEDRGRVDEQFF.

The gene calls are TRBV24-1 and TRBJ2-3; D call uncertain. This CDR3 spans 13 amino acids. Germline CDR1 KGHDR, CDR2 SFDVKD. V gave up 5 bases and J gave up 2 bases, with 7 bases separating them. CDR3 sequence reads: CATSGGSTDTQYF. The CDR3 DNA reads TGTGCCACCAGTGGCGGCTCCACAGATACGCAGTATTTT.

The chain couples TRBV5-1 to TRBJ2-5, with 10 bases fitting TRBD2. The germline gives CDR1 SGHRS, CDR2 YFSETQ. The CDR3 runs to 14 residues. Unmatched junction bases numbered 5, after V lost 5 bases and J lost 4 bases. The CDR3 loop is CASRQRGGGETQYF. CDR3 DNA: TGCGCCAGCAGACAGCGGGGGGGCGGAGAGACCCAGTACTTC. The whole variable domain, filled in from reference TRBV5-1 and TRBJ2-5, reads KAGVTQTPRYLIKTRGQQVTLSCSPISGHRSVSWYQQTPGQGLQFLFEYFSETQRNKGNFPGRFSGRQFSNSRSEMNVSTLELGDSALYLCASRQRGGGETQYFGPGTRLLVL.

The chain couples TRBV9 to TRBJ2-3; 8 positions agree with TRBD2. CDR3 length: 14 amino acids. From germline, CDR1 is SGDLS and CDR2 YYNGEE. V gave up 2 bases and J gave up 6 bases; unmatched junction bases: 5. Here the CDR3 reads CASSVDGGADTQYF. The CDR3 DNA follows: TGTGCCAGCAGCGTGGACGGGGGGGCGGATACGCAGTATTTT.

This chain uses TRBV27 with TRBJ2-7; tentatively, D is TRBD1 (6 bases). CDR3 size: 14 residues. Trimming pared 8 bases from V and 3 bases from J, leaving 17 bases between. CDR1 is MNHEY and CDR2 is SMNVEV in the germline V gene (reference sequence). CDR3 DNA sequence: TGTGCCAGCTCGGTAATGGTACAGGGCTACGAGCAGTACTTC. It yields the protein CASSVMVQGYEQYF.

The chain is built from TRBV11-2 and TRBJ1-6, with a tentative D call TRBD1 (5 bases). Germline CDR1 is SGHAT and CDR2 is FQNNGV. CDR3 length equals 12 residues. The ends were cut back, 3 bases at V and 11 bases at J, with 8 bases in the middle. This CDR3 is CASSFPGAPLHF. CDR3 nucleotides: TGTGCCAGCAGCTTCCCGGGGGCACCCCTCCACTTT.

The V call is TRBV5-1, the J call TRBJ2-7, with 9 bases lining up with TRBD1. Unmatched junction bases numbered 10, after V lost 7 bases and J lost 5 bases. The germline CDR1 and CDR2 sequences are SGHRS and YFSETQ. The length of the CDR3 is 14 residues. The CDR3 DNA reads TGCGCCAGCGGGCCCGGGACAGGGATCCACGAGCAGTACTTC. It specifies CASGPGTGIHEQYF.

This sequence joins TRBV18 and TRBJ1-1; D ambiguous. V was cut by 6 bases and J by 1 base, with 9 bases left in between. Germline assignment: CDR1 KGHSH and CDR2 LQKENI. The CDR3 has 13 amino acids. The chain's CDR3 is CASSSDTNTEAFF. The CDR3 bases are TGTGCCAGCTCCTCAGACACGAACACTGAAGCTTTCTTT.

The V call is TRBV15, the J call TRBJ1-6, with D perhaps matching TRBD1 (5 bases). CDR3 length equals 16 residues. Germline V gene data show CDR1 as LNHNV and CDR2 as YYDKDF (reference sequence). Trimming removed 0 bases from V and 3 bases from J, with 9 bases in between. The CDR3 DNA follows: TGTGCCACCAGCAGAGATGCCACAGGCTATAATTCACCCCTCCACTTT. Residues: CATSRDATGYNSPLHF.

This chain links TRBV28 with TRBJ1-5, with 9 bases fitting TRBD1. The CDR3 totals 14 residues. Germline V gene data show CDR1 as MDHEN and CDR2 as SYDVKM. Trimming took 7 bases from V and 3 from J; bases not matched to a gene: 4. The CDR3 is CASTTGGDNQPQHF. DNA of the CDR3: TGTGCCAGCACTACAGGGGGCGACAATCAGCCCCAGCATTTT.

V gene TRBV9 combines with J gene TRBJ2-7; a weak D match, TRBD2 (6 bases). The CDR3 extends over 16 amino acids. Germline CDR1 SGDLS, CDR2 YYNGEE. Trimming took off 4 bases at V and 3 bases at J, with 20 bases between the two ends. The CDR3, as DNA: TGTGCCAGCAGCCCTCAGGGTGGGACTGGGGACTACGAGCAGTACTTC. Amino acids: CASSPQGGTGDYEQYF.

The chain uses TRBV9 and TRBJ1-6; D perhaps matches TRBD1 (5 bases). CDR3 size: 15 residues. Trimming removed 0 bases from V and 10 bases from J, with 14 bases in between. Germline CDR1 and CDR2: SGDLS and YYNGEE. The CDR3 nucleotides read TGTGCCAGCAGCGTAGCGGGGGACCCACTCTCACCCCTCCACTTT. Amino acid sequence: CASSVAGDPLSPLHF.

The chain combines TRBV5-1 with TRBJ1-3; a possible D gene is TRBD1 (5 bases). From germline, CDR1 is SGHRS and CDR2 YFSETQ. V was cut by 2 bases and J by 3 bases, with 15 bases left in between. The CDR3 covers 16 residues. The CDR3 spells CASSLYGTFNGNTIYF. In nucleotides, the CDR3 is TGCGCCAGCAGCTTATACGGGACTTTCAATGGAAACACCATATATTTT.

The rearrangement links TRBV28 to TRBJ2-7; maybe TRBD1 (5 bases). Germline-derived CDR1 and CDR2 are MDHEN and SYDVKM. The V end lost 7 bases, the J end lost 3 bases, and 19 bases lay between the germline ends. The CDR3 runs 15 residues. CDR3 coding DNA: TGTGCCAGCAATGGAAAGGGAAAAGGGGTCTACGAGCAGTACTTC. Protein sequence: CASNGKGKGVYEQYF.

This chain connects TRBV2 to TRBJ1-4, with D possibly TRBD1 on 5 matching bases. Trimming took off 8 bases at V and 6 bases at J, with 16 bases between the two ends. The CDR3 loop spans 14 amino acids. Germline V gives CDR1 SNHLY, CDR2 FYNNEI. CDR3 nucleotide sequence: TGTGCCAGCTGCGTCCAGGGAGGGGATGAAAAACTGTTTTTT. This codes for CASCVQGGDEKLFF.

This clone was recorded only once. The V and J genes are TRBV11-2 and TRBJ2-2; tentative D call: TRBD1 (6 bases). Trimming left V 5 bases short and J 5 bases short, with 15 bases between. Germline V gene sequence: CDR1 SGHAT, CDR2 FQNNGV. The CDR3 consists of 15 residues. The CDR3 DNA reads TGTGCCAGCAGCGCTCAAACAGGGTTTACCGGGGAGCTGTTTTTT. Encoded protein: CASSAQTGFTGELFF. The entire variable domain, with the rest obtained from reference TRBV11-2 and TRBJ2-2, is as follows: EAGVAQSPRYKIIEKRQSVAFWCNPISGHATLYWYQQILGQGPKLLIQFQNNGVVDDSQLPKDRFSAERLKGVDSTLKIQPAKLEDSAVYLCASSAQTGFTGELFFGEGSRLTVL.

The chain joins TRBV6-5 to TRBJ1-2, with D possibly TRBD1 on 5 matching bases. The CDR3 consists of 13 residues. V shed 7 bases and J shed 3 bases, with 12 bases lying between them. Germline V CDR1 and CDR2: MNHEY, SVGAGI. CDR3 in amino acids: CASKEGYDYGYTF. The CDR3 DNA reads TGTGCCAGCAAGGAGGGGTATGACTATGGCTACACCTTC.

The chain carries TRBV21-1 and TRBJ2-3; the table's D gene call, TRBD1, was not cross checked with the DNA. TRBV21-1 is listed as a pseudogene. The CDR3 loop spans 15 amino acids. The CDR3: CASSNPGTDTDTQYF. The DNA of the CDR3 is TGTGCCAGCAGCAATCCCGGGACAGACACAGATACGCAGTATTTT.

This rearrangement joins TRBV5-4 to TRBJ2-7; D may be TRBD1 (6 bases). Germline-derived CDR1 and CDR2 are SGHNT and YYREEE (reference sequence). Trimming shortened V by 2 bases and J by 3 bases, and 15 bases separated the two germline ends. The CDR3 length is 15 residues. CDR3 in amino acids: CASSLGQGIFYEQYF. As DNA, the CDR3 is TGTGCCAGCAGCTTAGGGCAGGGGATATTCTACGAGCAGTACTTC.

The DNA for the CDR3 is TGTGCCAGCAGTCCGCAGACAGGGGCTCCCCTTCAGCCCCAGCATTTT. It is translated as CASSPQTGAPLQPQHF. V is TRBV27 and J is TRBJ1-5, with 8 bases identical to TRBD1. Germline CDR1 is MNHEY and CDR2 is SMNVEV (reference sequence). With 5 bases clipped from V and 6 bases from J, the junction kept 12 bases outside the gene matches. The CDR3 has 16 residues.

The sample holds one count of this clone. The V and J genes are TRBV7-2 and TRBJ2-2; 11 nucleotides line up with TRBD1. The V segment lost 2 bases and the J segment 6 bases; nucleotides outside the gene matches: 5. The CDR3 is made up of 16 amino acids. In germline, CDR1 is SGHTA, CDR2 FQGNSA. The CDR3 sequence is CASSLTGQGASGELFF. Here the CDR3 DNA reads TGTGCCAGCAGCTTAACTGGACAGGGGGCGTCCGGGGAGCTGTTTTTT.